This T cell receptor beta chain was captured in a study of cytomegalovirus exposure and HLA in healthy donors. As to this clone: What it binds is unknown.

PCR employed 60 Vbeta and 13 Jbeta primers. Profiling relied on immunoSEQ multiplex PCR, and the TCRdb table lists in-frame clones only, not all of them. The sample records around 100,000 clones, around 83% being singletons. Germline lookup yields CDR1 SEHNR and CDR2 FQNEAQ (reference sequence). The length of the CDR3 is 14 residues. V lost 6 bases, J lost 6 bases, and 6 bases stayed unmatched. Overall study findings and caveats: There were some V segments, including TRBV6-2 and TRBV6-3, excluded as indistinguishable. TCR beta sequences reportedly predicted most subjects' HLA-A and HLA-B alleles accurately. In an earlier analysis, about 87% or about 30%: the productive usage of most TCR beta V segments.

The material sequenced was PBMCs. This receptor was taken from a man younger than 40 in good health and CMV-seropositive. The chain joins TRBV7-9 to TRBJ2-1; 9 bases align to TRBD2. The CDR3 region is CASSSGTSSNEQFF. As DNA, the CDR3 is TGTGCCAGCAGTTCCGGGACTAGCTCCAATGAGCAGTTCTTC.